Shown below are 22 T cell receptor beta chains from a single sample sequenced in a study of memory B cells and T cells in multiple sclerosis. Antigens of these TCRs are unknown. After stimulus-free culture, autoproliferating CFSE-dim and non-proliferating CFSE-high T cells were sequenced separately. Cultures began with approximately 52 million CFSE-labeled PBMCs, unstimulated for around 7 days, with replicate wells pooled. The repertoire was sequenced with immunoSEQ multiplex PCR; TCRdb's copy has only in-frame clones and lacks some. The sample gives around 50,000 clones, roughly 87% of which show up once; 1% to 1.3% is in the top ten. Sequencing was done on a sample of PBMCs from blood kept in culture. The receptors stem from a human donor with multiple sclerosis.

This clone was seen just once. The chain is built from TRBV29-1 and TRBJ2-3, with a tentative D call TRBD1 (6 bases). The V gene lost 7 bases and the J gene lost 3 bases, with 14 bases spanning the gap. The CDR3 consists of 13 residues. Germline V gives CDR1 SQVTM, CDR2 ANQGSEA. The CDR3 DNA is TGCAGCGCCACGGACAGTCAAACAGATACGCAGTATTTT. This translates into CSATDSQTDTQYF.

This chain links TRBV28 with TRBJ1-4; a possible D gene is TRBD1 (6 bases). The CDR3 runs 15 residues. The germline V gene encodes CDR1 MDHEN and CDR2 SYDVKM. Trimming took 3 bases from V and 6 from J, leaving 14 bases between them. For the CDR3, the DNA is TGTGCCAGCAGTTTGGGGCAGGGGTCGTATGAAAAACTGTTTTTT. Its translation is CASSLGQGSYEKLFF.

The V gene is TRBV18, the J gene TRBJ2-3; 8 bases fit TRBD2. The germline V gene encodes CDR1 KGHSH and CDR2 LQKENI. Trimming cost V 3 bases and J 1 base; bases outside gene matches: 6. The CDR3 contains 16 residues. Written as DNA, the CDR3 is TGTGCCAGCTCACCGCGAAATAGCGGGGGCACAGATACGCAGTATTTT. This gives the protein CASSPRNSGGTDTQYF.

This clone was recorded only once. The J gene is TRBJ1-2, the V gene TRBV9; TRBD1 aligns across 7 bases. CDR1 and CDR2 (germline): SGDLS, YYNGEE. The CDR3 has 14 residues. V shed 3 bases, J shed 7 bases, and the junction held 9 bases outside the gene matches. CDR3: CASSGGQASRGYTF. CDR3 DNA sequence: TGTGCCAGCAGCGGTGGACAGGCCTCGCGTGGCTACACCTTC.

The rearrangement links TRBV11-2 to TRBJ1-1; D gene uncertain. Germline V gene sequence: CDR1 SGHAT, CDR2 FQNNGV. The CDR3 contains 13 residues. The ends were cut back, 7 bases at V and 1 base at J, with 10 bases in the middle. In DNA form, the CDR3 reads TGTGCCAGCAAGGAAGGCCGGAACACTGAAGCTTTCTTT. It codes for CASKEGRNTEAFF.

The chain is built from TRBV9 and TRBJ1-6; tentatively, D is TRBD1 (5 bases). Germline V gene data show CDR1 as SGDLS and CDR2 as YYNGEE. Trimming stripped 3 bases from V and 9 bases from J, with 25 bases between. This CDR3 comprises 18 residues. For the CDR3, the DNA is TGTGCCAGCAGCGCTCAACCTGACGGGGGACGGACCCCTTCACCCCTCCACTTT. Its protein product is CASSAQPDGGRTPSPLHF.

The J gene is TRBJ1-4, the V gene TRBV27; a possible D gene is TRBD1 (6 bases). From germline, CDR1 is MNHEY and CDR2 SMNVEV (reference sequence). The CDR3 is 15 amino acids. The V end was cut by 1 base, the J end by 8 bases, with 14 bases between. CDR3 nucleotide sequence: TGTGCCAGCAGTTTATACCAGGGGCTTGGAGAAAAACTGTTTTTT. Its translation: CASSLYQGLGEKLFF.

The chain couples TRBV4-2 to TRBJ1-6; D unclear. Trimming pared 1 base from V and 7 bases from J, leaving 8 bases between. This CDR3 spans 14 amino acids. Germline V gene data show CDR1 as LGHNA and CDR2 as YNFKEQ. CDR3 sequence: CASSQVRNNSPLHF. CDR3 sequence (DNA): TGTGCCAGCAGCCAAGTTCGGAACAATTCACCCCTCCACTTT.

This clone was observed a handful of times. This chain uses TRBV7-2 with TRBJ2-2, with 7 bases lining up with TRBD2. CDR1 SGHTA and CDR2 FQGNSA come from the germline V gene. Trimming removed 1 base from V and 0 bases from J; junction bases left unmatched: 2. The CDR3 contains 16 residues. The CDR3 loop is CASSLGGGANTGELFF. The CDR3 coding sequence is TGTGCCAGCAGCTTAGGTGGGGGGGCGAACACCGGGGAGCTGTTTTTT.

J is TRBJ1-5 and V is TRBV28; TRBD1 is a possible D gene (5 bases). CDR1 and CDR2 (germline): MDHEN, SYDVKM. V dropped 10 bases and J dropped 0 bases, with 16 bases sitting between them. The CDR3 covers 15 residues. The CDR3 nucleotides are TGTGCCACTGCGACCGGGGGTAATAGCAATCAGCCCCAGCATTTT. It yields the protein CATATGGNSNQPQHF.

In this sample, this clone turned up once. The CDR3 sequence: CAISAGGANYGYTF. DNA for the CDR3: TGTGCCATCAGTGCGGGGGGGGCGAACTATGGCTACACCTTC. The V gene is TRBV10-3, the J gene TRBJ1-2, with D possibly matching TRBD1 (6 bases). V was trimmed by 4 bases and J by 2 bases, leaving 11 bases between them. Germline V gene data show CDR1 as ENHRY and CDR2 as SYGVKD. The CDR3 is 14 amino acids.

The rearrangement joins TRBV5-1 to TRBJ1-3; D not certain. This CDR3 has 14 amino acids. From germline, CDR1 is SGHRS and CDR2 YFSETQ. Trimming removed 4 bases at V and 3 bases at J, with 11 bases between. CDR3 coding DNA: TGCGCCAGCAGCCCGACGGGGTTTGGAAACACCATATATTTT. Residues: CASSPTGFGNTIYF.

The chain couples TRBV5-1 to TRBJ2-3, with D possibly being TRBD2 (6 bases). The CDR3 totals 15 residues. Germline CDR1 reads SGHRS; CDR2 reads YFSETQ. Trimming took 1 base from V and 4 from J, leaving 13 bases between them. This chain's CDR3 is CASSLSSGEADTQYF. The CDR3 region has the DNA TGCGCCAGCAGCTTGTCCTCGGGGGAGGCAGATACGCAGTATTTT.

J is TRBJ2-5 and V is TRBV4-1; D tentatively fits TRBD1 or TRBD2 (5 bases each). In germline, CDR1 is MGHRA, CDR2 YSYEKL. Trimming took off 3 bases at V and 2 bases at J, with 13 bases between the two ends. CDR3 length: 15 amino acids. The CDR3 DNA follows: TGCGCCAGCAGCCATCAGGGTGGGGGTCAAGAGACCCAGTACTTC. It yields the protein CASSHQGGGQETQYF.

This chain connects TRBV30 to TRBJ2-3, with 15 bases that match TRBD2. With V trimmed by 0 bases and J by 3 bases, 7 bases remained unmatched. The germline gives CDR1 GTSNPN, CDR2 SVGIG (reference sequence). The CDR3 loop spans 18 amino acids. DNA for the CDR3: TGTGCCTGGAGTGTATCCCCGGGACTAGCGGGGGGTACAGATACGCAGTATTTT. It is translated as CAWSVSPGLAGGTDTQYF. Using reference TRBV30 and TRBJ2-3 for the parts outside the CDR3, the full variable domain is SQTIHQWPATLVQPVGSPLSLECTVEGTSNPNLYWYRQAAGRGLQLLFYSVGIGQISSEVPQNLSASRPQDRQFILSSKKLLLSDSGFYLCAWSVSPGLAGGTDTQYFGPGTRLTVL.

The chain has TRBV9 and TRBJ1-5, with 9 bases that match TRBD1. Germline assignment: CDR1 SGDLS and CDR2 YYNGEE. CDR3 length: 15 amino acids. V lost 3 bases and J lost 7; bases outside the gene matches: 8. For the CDR3, the DNA is TGTGCCAGCAGCGGCGGGACAGGGAGGGGCCAGCCCCAGCATTTT. It encodes CASSGGTGRGQPQHF.

This chain links TRBV5-5 with TRBJ2-7, with D uncertain. V was clipped by 5 bases and J by 5 bases, with 8 bases between them. The germline V gene encodes CDR1 SGHKS and CDR2 YYEKEE (reference sequence). This CDR3 has 11 amino acids. Written as DNA, the CDR3 is TGTGCCAGCAGAGGGTTCGACGAGCAGTACTTC. Translated: CASRGFDEQYF.

The chain joins TRBV5-1 to TRBJ2-1; 8 bases fit TRBD2. This CDR3 has 15 residues. Germline V gene lookup returns CDR1 SGHRS and CDR2 YFSETQ. The trim removed 5 bases at V and 1 base at J, leaving 5 bases unmatched. The CDR3 loop reads CASSTGTRSYNEQFF. CDR3 DNA: TGCGCCAGCAGTACCGGGACTAGGTCCTACAATGAGCAGTTCTTC.

The sample holds one count of this clone. The chain has TRBV7-2 and TRBJ1-5; TRBD1 might be the D (6 bases). Germline CDR1 reads SGHTA; CDR2 reads FQGNSA. The CDR3 runs 13 residues. Trimming shortened V by 3 bases and J by 7 bases, and 10 bases separated the two germline ends. DNA of the CDR3: TGTGCCAGCAGCTTCAGGGGTGGACAGCCCCAGCATTTT. Its translation: CASSFRGGQPQHF.

J is TRBJ1-1 and V is TRBV6-5, with D possibly matching TRBD1 (6 bases). CDR1 and CDR2 (germline): MNHEY, SVGAGI. V lost 2 bases and J 1 base, leaving 8 bases between the germline ends. The CDR3 length is 14 residues. DNA for the CDR3: TGTGCCAGCAGTTACCAGGGGAGGAACACTGAAGCTTTCTTT. This gives the protein CASSYQGRNTEAFF.

The chain carries TRBV5-6 and TRBJ2-1; a possible D gene is TRBD1 (5 bases). The CDR3 sequence is 12 residues long. The V gene's germline CDR1 is SGHDT and CDR2 YYEEEE. Trimming shortened V by 2 bases and J by 14 bases, and 14 bases separated the two germline ends. The CDR3 loop is CASSFQGGPKFF. CDR3 sequence (DNA): TGTGCCAGCAGCTTCCAGGGTGGTCCCAAGTTCTTC.

The V gene is TRBV29-1, the J gene TRBJ1-5; D gene unclear. V dropped 3 bases and J dropped 2 bases, with 5 bases sitting between them. CDR3 length: 12 amino acids. Germline V gene lookup returns CDR1 SQVTM and CDR2 ANQGSEA. The CDR3 DNA sequence: TGCAGCGTTGATGACGGCAATCAGCCCCAGCATTTT. Translation gives CSVDDGNQPQHF.